Listed below are T cell receptor beta chains from one sample, sequenced in a study of T cells in Graves' hyperthyroidism and ophthalmopathy. TCRdb re-called the multiplex PCR reads with MiXCR, one entry per CDR3 protein. The table lists hundreds of thousands of distinct CDR3 sequences, less than 20% of them singletons, with 25% to 35% in the top ten. The sequencing input was blood. Receptors were obtained from a young woman with Graves' hyperthyroidism that later progressed to Graves' ophthalmopathy. CDR3s include the opening cysteine and the closing phenylalanine or tryptophan. A D gene is named only where the DNA matches it firmly. Size tells how often a clone was seen (once, few, many) or the class of an expanded clone, and some rows leave it out.

clone_size: once
d_call: TRBD1
j_call: TRBJ2-5
v_call: TRBV28
cdr3_aa: CASSFGTGLWGQETQYF
cdr3_nt: TGTGCCAGCAGTTTTGGGACAGGTTTGTGGGGCCAAGAGACCCAGTACTTC

clone_size: many
d_call: TRBD1
j_call: TRBJ2-1
v_call: TRBV12-3/TRBV12-4
cdr3_aa: CASSPGQVMANEQFF
cdr3_nt: TGTGCCAGCAGTCCGGGACAGGTGATGGCAAATGAGCAGTTCTTC

clone_size: -
d_call: -
j_call: TRBJ1-3
v_call: TRBV6-5
cdr3_aa: CASSSPRWGNTIYF
cdr3_nt: TGTGCCAGCAGTTCTCCGAGGTGGGGAAACACCATATATTTT

clone_size: many
d_call: -
j_call: TRBJ2-7
v_call: TRBV28
cdr3_aa: CASSDLREQYF
cdr3_nt: TGTGCCAGCAGTGACCTAAGGGAGCAGTACTTC

clone_size: few
d_call: TRBD2
j_call: TRBJ2-7
v_call: TRBV9
cdr3_aa: CASSASKGPSAGGFYEQYF
cdr3_nt: TGTGCCAGCAGCGCATCCAAGGGGCCATCGGCGGGAGGGTTCTACGAGCAGTACTTC

clone_size: -
d_call: -
j_call: TRBJ1-1
v_call: TRBV4-1
cdr3_aa: CASSQDPWGGSTEAFF
cdr3_nt: TGCGCCAGCAGCCAAGACCCGTGGGGAGGGTCGACTGAAGCTTTCTTT

clone_size: few
d_call: TRBD2
j_call: TRBJ2-2
v_call: TRBV29-1
cdr3_aa: CSGGLGSNTGELFF
cdr3_nt: TGCAGCGGGGGACTAGGCTCGAACACCGGGGAGCTGTTTTTT

clone_size: -
d_call: TRBD2
j_call: TRBJ2-2
v_call: TRBV11-2
cdr3_aa: CASSFVLLAGGPNTGELFF
cdr3_nt: TGTGCCAGCAGCTTTGTATTACTAGCGGGAGGGCCGAACACCGGGGAGCTGTTTTTT

clone_size: -
d_call: TRBD1
j_call: TRBJ2-3
v_call: TRBV5-1
cdr3_aa: CASSLLPGQGAPGTDTQYF
cdr3_nt: TGCGCCAGCAGCTTGTTGCCGGGACAGGGGGCGCCGGGCACAGATACGCAGTATTTT

clone_size: -
d_call: -
j_call: TRBJ2-3
v_call: TRBV20-1
cdr3_aa: CSARSRSRDTQYF
cdr3_nt: TGCAGTGCTAGATCCCGGTCCAGGGATACGCAGTATTTT

clone_size: many
d_call: TRBD1
j_call: TRBJ2-2
v_call: TRBV28
cdr3_aa: CASRTGSRELFF
cdr3_nt: TGTGCCAGCAGGACAGGGTCCCGGGAGCTGTTTTTT

clone_size: few
d_call: TRBD2
j_call: TRBJ2-5
v_call: TRBV4-1
cdr3_aa: CASSQGPLAGGPETQYF
cdr3_nt: TGCGCCAGCAGCCAAGGCCCCCTAGCGGGAGGGCCCGAGACCCAGTACTTC

clone_size: many
d_call: -
j_call: TRBJ2-2
v_call: TRBV2
cdr3_aa: CASTRGTGELFF
cdr3_nt: TGTGCCAGTACTAGGGGCACCGGGGAGCTGTTTTTT

clone_size: -
d_call: -
j_call: TRBJ1-6
v_call: TRBV7-2
cdr3_aa: CASSSIRDSPLHF
cdr3_nt: TGTGCCAGCAGCTCGATTCGGGATTCACCCCTCCACTTT

clone_size: many
d_call: -
j_call: TRBJ2-7
v_call: TRBV9
cdr3_aa: CASSVRGSDEQYF
cdr3_nt: TGTGCCAGCAGCGTGAGAGGGAGCGACGAGCAGTACTTC

clone_size: many
d_call: TRBD2
j_call: TRBJ2-7
v_call: TRBV6-1
cdr3_aa: CASSGRTSGTYEQYF
cdr3_nt: TGTGCCAGCAGTGGCCGGACTAGCGGAACCTACGAGCAGTACTTC

clone_size: many
d_call: -
j_call: TRBJ1-2
v_call: TRBV20-1
cdr3_aa: CSASFGQYGYTF
cdr3_nt: TGCAGTGCTAGTTTTGGACAGTATGGCTACACCTTC